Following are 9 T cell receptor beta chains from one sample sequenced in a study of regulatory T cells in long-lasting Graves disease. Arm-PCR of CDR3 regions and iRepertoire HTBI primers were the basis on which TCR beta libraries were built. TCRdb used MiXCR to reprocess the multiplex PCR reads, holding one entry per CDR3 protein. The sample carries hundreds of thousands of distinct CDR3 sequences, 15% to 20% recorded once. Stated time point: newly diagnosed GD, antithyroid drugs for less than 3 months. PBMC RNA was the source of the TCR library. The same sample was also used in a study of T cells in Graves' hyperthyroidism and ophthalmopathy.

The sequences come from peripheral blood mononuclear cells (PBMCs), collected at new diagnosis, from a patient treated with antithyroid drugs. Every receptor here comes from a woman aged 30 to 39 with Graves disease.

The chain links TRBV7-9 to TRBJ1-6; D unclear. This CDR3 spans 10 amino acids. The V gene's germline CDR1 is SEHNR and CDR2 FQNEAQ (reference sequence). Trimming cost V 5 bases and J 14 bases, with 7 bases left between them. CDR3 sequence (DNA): TGTGCCAGCAGCCGTACGACCCTCCACTTT. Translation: CASSRTTLHF.

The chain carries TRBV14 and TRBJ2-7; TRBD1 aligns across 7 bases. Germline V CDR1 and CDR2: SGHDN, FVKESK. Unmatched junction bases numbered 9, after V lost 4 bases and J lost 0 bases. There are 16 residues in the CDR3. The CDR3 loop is CASSRADRRISYEQYF. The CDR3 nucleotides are TGTGCCAGCAGCCGGGCGGACAGGCGAATCTCCTACGAGCAGTACTTC.

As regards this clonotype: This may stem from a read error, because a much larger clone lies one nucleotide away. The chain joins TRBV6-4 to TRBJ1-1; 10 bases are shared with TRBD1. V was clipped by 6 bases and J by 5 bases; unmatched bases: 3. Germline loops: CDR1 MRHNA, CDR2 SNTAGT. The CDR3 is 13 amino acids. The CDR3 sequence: CASRGTGETEAFF. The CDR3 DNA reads TGTGCCAGCAGAGGGACAGGGGAGACTGAAGCTTTCTTT.

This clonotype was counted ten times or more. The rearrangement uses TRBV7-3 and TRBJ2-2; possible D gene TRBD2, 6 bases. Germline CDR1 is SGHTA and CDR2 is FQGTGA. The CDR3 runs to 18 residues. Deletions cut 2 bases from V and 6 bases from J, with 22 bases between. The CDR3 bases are TGTGCCAGCAGCTTACAACCGCTGGCCGGAGCGGGTCCCGGGGAGCTGTTTTTT. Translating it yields CASSLQPLAGAGPGELFF.

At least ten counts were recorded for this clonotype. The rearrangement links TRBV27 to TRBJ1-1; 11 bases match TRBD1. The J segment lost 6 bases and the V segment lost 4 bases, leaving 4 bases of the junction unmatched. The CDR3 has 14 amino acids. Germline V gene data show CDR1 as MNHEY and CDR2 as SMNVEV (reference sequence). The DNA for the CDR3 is TGTGCCAGCAGTTGGGGACAGGGGGGCTCTGAAGCTTTCTTT. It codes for CASSWGQGGSEAFF.

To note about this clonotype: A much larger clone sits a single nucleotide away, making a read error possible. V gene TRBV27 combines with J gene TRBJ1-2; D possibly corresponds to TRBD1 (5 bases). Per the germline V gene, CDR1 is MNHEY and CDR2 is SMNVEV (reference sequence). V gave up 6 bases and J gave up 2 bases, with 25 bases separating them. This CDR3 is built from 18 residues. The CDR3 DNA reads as TGTGCCAGCAGACCTACCACTACGGGAGGGGCGAGAAACTATGGCTACACCTTC. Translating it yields CASRPTTTGGARNYGYTF.

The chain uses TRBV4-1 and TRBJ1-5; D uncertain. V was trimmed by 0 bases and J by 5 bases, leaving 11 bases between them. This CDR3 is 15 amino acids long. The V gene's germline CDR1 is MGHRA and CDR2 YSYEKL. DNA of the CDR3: TGCGCCAGCAGCCAAGATGGGTCAGACTATCAGCCCCAGCATTTT. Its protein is CASSQDGSDYQPQHF.

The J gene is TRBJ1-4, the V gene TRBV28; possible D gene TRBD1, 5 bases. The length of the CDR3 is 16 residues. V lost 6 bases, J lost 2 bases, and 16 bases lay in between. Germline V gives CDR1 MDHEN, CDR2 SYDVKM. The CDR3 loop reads CASSSLKGWTNEKLFF. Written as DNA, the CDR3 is TGTGCCAGCAGCTCCTTGAAGGGGTGGACTAATGAAAAACTGTTTTTT.

CDR3 sequence reads: CASSPVNRGNNEQFF. The DNA of the CDR3 is TGTGCCAGCAGCCCAGTAAACAGGGGCAACAATGAGCAGTTCTTC. The gene calls are TRBV14 and TRBJ2-1; the match to TRBD1 covers 7 bases. The length of the CDR3 is 15 residues. Germline V gives CDR1 SGHDN, CDR2 FVKESK. Germline trimming cut 4 bases from V and 5 bases from J; bases unmatched to any gene: 8. The variable domain in full, with the rest retrieved from reference TRBV14 and TRBJ2-1, is EAGVTQFPSHSVIEKGQTVTLRCDPISGHDNLYWYRRVMGKEIKFLLHFVKESKQDESGMPNNRFLAERTGGTYSTLKVQPAELEDSGVYFCASSPVNRGNNEQFFGPGTRLTVL.